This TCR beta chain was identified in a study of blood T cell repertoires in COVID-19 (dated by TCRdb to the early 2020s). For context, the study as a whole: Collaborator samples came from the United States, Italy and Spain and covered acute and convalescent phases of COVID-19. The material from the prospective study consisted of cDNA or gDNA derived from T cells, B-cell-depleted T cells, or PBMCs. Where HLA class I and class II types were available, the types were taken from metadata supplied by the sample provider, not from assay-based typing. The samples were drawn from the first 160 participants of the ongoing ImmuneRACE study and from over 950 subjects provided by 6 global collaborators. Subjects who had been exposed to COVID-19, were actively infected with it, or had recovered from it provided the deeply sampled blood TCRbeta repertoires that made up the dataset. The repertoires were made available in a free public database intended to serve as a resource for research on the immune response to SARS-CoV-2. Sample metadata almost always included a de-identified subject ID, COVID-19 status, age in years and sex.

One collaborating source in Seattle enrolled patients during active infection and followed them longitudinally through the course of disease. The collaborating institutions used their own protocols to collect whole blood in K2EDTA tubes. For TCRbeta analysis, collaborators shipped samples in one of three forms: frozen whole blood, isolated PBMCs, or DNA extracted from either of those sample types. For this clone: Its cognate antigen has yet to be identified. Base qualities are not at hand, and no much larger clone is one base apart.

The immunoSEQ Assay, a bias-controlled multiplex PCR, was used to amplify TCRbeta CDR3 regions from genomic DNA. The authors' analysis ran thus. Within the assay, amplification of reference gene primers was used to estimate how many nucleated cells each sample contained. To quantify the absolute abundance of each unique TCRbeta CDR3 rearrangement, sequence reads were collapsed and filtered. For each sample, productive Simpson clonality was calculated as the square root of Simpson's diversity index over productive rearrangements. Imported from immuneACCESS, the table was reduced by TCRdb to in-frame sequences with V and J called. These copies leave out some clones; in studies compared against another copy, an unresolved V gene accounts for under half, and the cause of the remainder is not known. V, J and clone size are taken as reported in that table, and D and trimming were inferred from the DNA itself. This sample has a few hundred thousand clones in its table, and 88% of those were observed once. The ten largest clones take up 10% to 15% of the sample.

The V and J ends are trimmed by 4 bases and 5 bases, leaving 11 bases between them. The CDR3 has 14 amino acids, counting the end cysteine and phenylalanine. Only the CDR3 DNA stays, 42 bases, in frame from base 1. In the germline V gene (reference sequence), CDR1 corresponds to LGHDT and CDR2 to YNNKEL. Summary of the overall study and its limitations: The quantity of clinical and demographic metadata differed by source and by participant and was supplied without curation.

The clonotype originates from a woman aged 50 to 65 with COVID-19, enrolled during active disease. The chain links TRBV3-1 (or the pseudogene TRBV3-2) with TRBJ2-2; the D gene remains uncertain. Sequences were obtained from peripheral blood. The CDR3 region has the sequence CASSLLLRTGELFF. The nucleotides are TGTGCCAGCAGCCTCCTACTAAGAACCGGGGAGCTGTTTTTT.